Sequencing of this T cell receptor (beta chain) was carried out in a study of OX40 agonist ivuxolimab in advanced cancers. Whole-study results and caveats: There were also nonresponders showing low normalized T-cell clonal expansion. Low clonal expansion, among the lowest seen, marked partial responders at 0.1-3.0 mg/kg. The antigen specificity of the peripheral T cells (those that were expanded) was not determined.

Some clones are missing from TCRdb's copy, which holds only in-frame ones; the method was immunoSEQ multiplex PCR. Of 92,000 or so clones in the sample, around 90% were seen once. Enrollment shut out patients with autoimmune disease history or systemic immunosuppression. Remarks on this clone: The antigen is not known.

The ends were cut back, 6 bases at V and 4 bases at J, with 10 bases in the middle. Germline loops: CDR1 MGHDK, CDR2 SYGVNS. The length of the CDR3 is 13 residues. J is TRBJ1-5 and V is TRBV25-1; D possibly corresponds to TRBD1 (6 bases). The receptor was isolated from an adult with an advanced solid tumor such as melanoma, head and neck, liver or kidney cancer. The source material was CD4+ or CD8+ T cells sorted from blood, sampled in a trial of the OX40 agonist ivuxolimab. CDR3 nucleotide sequence: TGTGCCAGCAGGGGAGGGGGTAATCAGCCCCAGCATTTT. It translates to CASRGGGNQPQHF.